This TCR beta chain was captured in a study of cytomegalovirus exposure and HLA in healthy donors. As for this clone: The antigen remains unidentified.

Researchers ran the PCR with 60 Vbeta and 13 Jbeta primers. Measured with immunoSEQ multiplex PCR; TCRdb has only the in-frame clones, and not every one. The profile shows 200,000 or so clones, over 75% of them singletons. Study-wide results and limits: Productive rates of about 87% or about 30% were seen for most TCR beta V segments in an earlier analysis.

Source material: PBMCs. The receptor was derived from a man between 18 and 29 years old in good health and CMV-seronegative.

CDR3 amino acids: CASSPRLAGKADTQYF. The DNA of the CDR3 is TGTGCCAGCAGCCCCCGGCTAGCGGGGAAGGCAGATACGCAGTATTTT. The J gene is TRBJ2-3, the V gene TRBV9; 9 nucleotides line up with TRBD2. From germline, CDR1 is SGDLS and CDR2 YYNGEE. The CDR3 sequence is 16 residues long. With V trimmed by 4 bases and J by 4 bases, 10 bases remained unmatched.